The 11 T cell receptor beta chains below were found in one sample sequenced in a study of cytomegalovirus exposure and HLA in healthy donors. PCR employed 60 Vbeta and 13 Jbeta primers. Profiled with immunoSEQ multiplex PCR; TCRdb holds only in-frame clones, not every one. The clone table shows approximately 72,000 clones, with the ten largest holding about 4.5%. The sample was PBMCs. The receptor set was obtained from a woman between 40 and 55 years old in good health and CMV-seropositive.

The chain is built from TRBV5-6 and TRBJ2-5; 8 bases match TRBD2. The CDR3 is made up of 14 amino acids. After removal of 4 bases from V and 4 bases from J, the junction contained 6 bases not matched to a gene. Germline lookup yields CDR1 SGHDT and CDR2 YYEEEE. The CDR3 DNA is TGTGCCAGCAGCCCCGGGGGGGTCGGAGAGACCCAGTACTTC. Its translation is CASSPGGVGETQYF. Looking up the rest from reference TRBV5-6 and TRBJ2-5 gives the full variable domain: DAGVTQSPTHLIKTRGQQVTLRCSPKSGHDTVSWYQQALGQGPQFIFQYYEEEERQRGNFPDRFSGHQFPNYSSELNVNALLLGDSALYLCASSPGGVGETQYFGPGTRLLVL.

J is TRBJ2-7 and V is TRBV30; 8 bases match TRBD1. Germline lookup yields CDR1 GTSNPN and CDR2 SVGIG (reference sequence). The CDR3 is 13 residues long. J was trimmed by 3 bases and V by 3 bases; bases with no gene match: 4. CDR3 nucleotides: TGTGCCTGGAGCCTCGACAGGGGCTACGAGCAGTACTTC. Translation gives CAWSLDRGYEQYF.

This chain connects TRBV4-2 to TRBJ2-2; 9 bases line up with TRBD2. The CDR3 contains 18 residues. Losses at the gene ends were 0 bases for V and 0 bases for J; bases not matched to a gene: 5. Germline assignment: CDR1 LGHNA and CDR2 YNFKEQ. The CDR3 DNA reads as TGTGCCAGCAGCCAAGAGGGGGTAGCGGGGGCGAACACCGGGGAGCTGTTTTTT. Translation gives CASSQEGVAGANTGELFF.

About this clone itself: At one boundary the junction diverges from the germline segment, which might be a read error. The chain combines TRBV7-7 with TRBJ2-1; D is unresolved. CDR3 length: 15 amino acids. In germline, CDR1 is SSHAT, CDR2 FNYEAQ (reference sequence). CDR3 loop: CASSLGQINYNEQFF. In nucleotides, the CDR3 is TGTGCTAGCAGCTTAGGGCAGATTAACTACAATGAGCAGTTCTTC.

Worth noting for this clone: Other DNA sequences from this sample encode an identical CDR3 as well. The chain carries TRBV5-1 and TRBJ1-4; D may be TRBD1 (5 bases). The germline V and J ends were trimmed by 0 bases and 3 bases, with 12 bases remaining between them. Germline V CDR1 and CDR2: SGHRS, YFSETQ. This CDR3 is 16 amino acids long. Here the CDR3 reads CASSLEARGSNEKLFF. CDR3 sequence (DNA): TGCGCCAGCAGCTTGGAGGCCCGGGGGTCTAATGAAAAACTGTTTTTT. Supplemented by reference TRBV5-1 and TRBJ1-4, the full variable domain reads KAGVTQTPRYLIKTRGQQVTLSCSPISGHRSVSWYQQTPGQGLQFLFEYFSETQRNKGNFPGRFSGRQFSNSRSEMNVSTLELGDSALYLCASSLEARGSNEKLFFGSGTQLSVL.

Of note for this clone: One end of the junction is discordant with germline, which a read error may explain. This sequence joins TRBV5-1 and TRBJ1-1; TRBD1 agrees at 7 bases. The CDR3 spans 15 residues. Germline CDR1 and CDR2: SGHRS and YFSETQ. CDR3 residues: CASRLVQGDDTEAFF. The CDR3 nucleotides read TGCGCCAGCAGATTGGTTCAGGGGGACGACACTGAAGCTTTCTTT.

The rearrangement links TRBV11-3 to TRBJ2-1; the D gene is possibly TRBD2 (5 bases). This CDR3 spans 15 amino acids. The germline gives CDR1 SGHNT, CDR2 YENEEA. V was clipped by 1 base and J by 8 bases, with 15 bases between them. CDR3 in amino acids: CASSLGETPRDEQFF. The DNA for the CDR3 is TGTGCCAGCAGCTTAGGGGAGACTCCACGTGATGAGCAGTTCTTC.

The chain is built from TRBV6-6 and TRBJ1-1; TRBD1 matches 9 bases. The CDR3 totals 14 residues. Looked up from germline, CDR1 is MNHNY and CDR2 is SVGAGI (reference sequence). J lost 5 bases, V lost 0 bases, and 1 base had no gene match. The CDR3 region is CASSYSGQGTEAFF. The CDR3 DNA sequence: TGTGCCAGCAGTTACTCGGGACAGGGAACTGAAGCTTTCTTT.

The V and J genes are TRBV10-3 and TRBJ2-7; weak D call: TRBD2 (6 bases). The germline V and J ends were trimmed by 6 bases and 5 bases, with 8 bases remaining between them. CDR1 ENHRY and CDR2 SYGVKD come from the germline V gene. The CDR3 sequence is 11 residues long. DNA of the CDR3: TGTGCCATCAGCCTAGCGAACGAGCAGTACTTC. It is translated as CAISLANEQYF.

V is TRBV6-1 and J is TRBJ2-3; possible D gene TRBD2, 6 bases. Trimming shortened V by 1 base and J by 3 bases, and 8 bases separated the two germline ends. The CDR3 has 14 amino acids. Per germline, CDR1 MNHNS and CDR2 SASEGT. This chain's CDR3 is CASSEGLATDTQYF. In DNA, the CDR3 is TGTGCCAGCAGTGAAGGTCTAGCGACAGATACGCAGTATTTT.

The gene calls are TRBV2 and TRBJ2-1; TRBD2 aligns across 11 bases. The length of the CDR3 is 15 residues. After removal of 6 bases from V and 7 bases from J, the junction contained 8 bases not matched to a gene. The germline V gene has CDR1 SNHLY and CDR2 FYNNEI. CDR3 sequence: CASRQLAGELNEQFF. CDR3 DNA: TGTGCCAGCAGGCAACTAGCGGGAGAACTAAATGAGCAGTTCTTC.